Listed below are T cell receptor beta chains from one sample, sequenced in a study of blood T cell repertoires in COVID-19. Clones were read by immunoSEQ multiplex PCR, and TCRdb kept only the in-frame ones, dropping some. Here the sample spans around 230,000 clones, about 85% being singletons. Sequencing was performed on peripheral blood. The source of these receptors is a man aged 55-75 years who had recovered from COVID-19. Each CDR3 is given with its conserved first and last residue. Each record gives: clone size, V gene, J gene, CDR3 protein. Only part of the rows carry a size: once, few, many, or a class if the clone is expanded.

>NA|TRBV9|TRBJ2-3
CASSTRLAGGDTQYF
>NA|TRBV5-5|TRBJ2-3
CASSFLRTSGTDTQYF
>once|TRBV11-2|TRBJ2-7
CASTLLGGANEQYF
>NA|TRBV5-1|TRBJ2-3
CATQVSGFSTDTQYF
>NA|TRBV11-2|TRBJ2-7
CASSYGRGYEQYF
>NA|TRBV6-2/TRBV6-3|TRBJ1-1
CASSYSQARPEAFF
>NA|TRBV24-1|TRBJ1-4
CATSDGSGVKNNEKLFF
>NA|TRBV12-3/TRBV12-4|TRBJ2-5
CATSGGGETQYF
>NA|TRBV18|TRBJ1-4
CASRPGPGGEKLFF
>NA|TRBV10-3|TRBJ1-4
CAISQTGNEKLFF
>NA|TRBV9|TRBJ2-5
CASSRIAGANQETQYF
>NA|TRBV7-7|TRBJ2-7
CASSLTLERAAYEQYF
>NA|TRBV6-5|TRBJ2-5
CASSPSGVQETQYF
>NA|TRBV19|TRBJ2-2
CASSALGATGELFF
>NA|TRBV6-1|TRBJ2-3
CASSGPDRYYTDTQYF
>NA|TRBV7-6|TRBJ2-5
CASSLDEGGAKTQYF
>NA|TRBV7-2|TRBJ1-6
CASSLVGGGNSPLHF
>NA|TRBV19|TRBJ2-7
CASSLTGTEQYF
>NA|TRBV6-5|TRBJ2-3
CASSTRGSTDTQYF
>NA|TRBV28|TRBJ1-2
CASSSGATNYGYTF
>NA|TRBV10-3|TRBJ2-2
CAIRAPGTGSSGELFF
>NA|TRBV4-2|TRBJ1-6
CASSQYPPNPGTGLNSPLHF
>NA|TRBV4-2|TRBJ2-2
CASSQGGLAVNTGELFF
>NA|TRBV10-2|TRBJ1-6
CASRRDLGNNSPLHF
>NA|TRBV7-2|TRBJ1-1
CASSPRQGPRSRAFF
>NA|TRBV10-1|TRBJ2-1
CASSEWPRSYNEQFF
>NA|TRBV5-4|TRBJ1-2
CASVGQGPGYTF
>NA|TRBV10-1|TRBJ1-1
CASNRPGQMNTEAFF
>NA|TRBV6-5|TRBJ1-1
CASSRLYTEAFF
>NA|TRBV7-9|TRBJ1-3
CASSLSGSDTIYF
>NA|TRBV7-6|TRBJ1-3
CASSLKGGTGNTIYF
>NA|TRBV5-1|TRBJ1-1
CASSFTGGSRDTEAFF
>NA|TRBV6-5|TRBJ1-2
CASSSHPGTGYGYTF
>NA|TRBV10-2|TRBJ2-5
CASSVAGVYQETQYF
>NA|TRBV7-9|TRBJ1-3
CASSLGQGFGNTIYF
>NA|TRBV20-1|TRBJ2-3
CSASGGNTDTQYF
>NA|TRBV9|TRBJ1-4
CASSPSGGRIEKLFF
>NA|TRBV19|TRBJ1-4
CASRTAGAGKLFF
>NA|TRBV11-3|TRBJ2-1
CASSRDRGLNEQFF
>NA|TRBV5-6|TRBJ2-6
CASSPTGTGANVLTF